This TCR beta chain was sequenced during a study of Ad26.COV2.S vaccination and SARS-CoV-2 variants. Study at large: Within the COV1001 Ad26.COV2.S trial arm, the donor was enrolled. The vaccine Ad26.COV2.S was put into the muscle once, or twice with 56 days between. General observations from the study: Possible underestimation of total T cell responses by the TCR breadth and depth analyses was noted.

The CDR3 has 15 amino acids. Trimming took 4 bases from V and 2 from J; bases not matched to a gene: 6. CDR1 and CDR2 from the germline V gene are LGHDT and YNNKEL (reference sequence). Libraries were prepared by immunoSEQ multiplex PCR; TCRdb keeps only in-frame clonotypes and omits some of them. The repertoire holds about 350,000 clones, with roughly 91% as singletons. Regarding this clone: The antigen remains unidentified.

Treatment noted: roughly 20 received Ad26.COV2.S at low or high dose, single or two shots; about 5 received placebo; per-sample allocation not given. The samples date from day 63 after the first vaccine or placebo injection. Source: peripheral blood, taken in a trial of Ad26.COV2.S vaccine versus placebo. This TCR was recovered from a person between 18 and 59 years old who received the Ad26.COV2.S COVID-19 vaccine or a placebo. The V and J genes are TRBV3-1 (or the pseudogene TRBV3-2) and TRBJ1-2, with 8 bases aligning to TRBD1. The CDR3 region has the DNA TGTGCCAGCAGCCGACAACAGGGGGTAAACTATGGCTACACCTTC. Protein: CASSRQQGVNYGYTF.